This T cell receptor (beta chain) was sequenced for a study of T cell repertoires in ileal Crohn's disease. Study in general: All patients had surgery for stricturing (61%) or penetrating (around 39%) disease.

About this clone: What it binds is not known.

Assay used: immunoSEQ multiplex PCR; TCRdb lists only in-frame clones, some missing. The profile shows nearly 11,000 clones, about four fifths of them singletons. Time point meaning: neoterminal ileum biopsy at postoperative endoscopy, about 6 months after surgery. Study-wide findings and caveats: Endoscopic recurrence occurred in every patient whose clonality exceeded 26.8%. Sorted CD8 T cells held more high-frequency clones than CD4.

V was cut by 4 bases and J by 6 bases, with 15 bases left in between. CDR1 is ENHRY, CDR2 SYGVKD, per germline. The CDR3 consists of 15 residues. The chain recombines TRBV10-3 with TRBJ1-4, with a possible D match to TRBD1 (5 bases). The source is an adult with Crohn's disease. Sequenced input: ileal tissue. The DNA of the CDR3 is TGTGCCATCAGTGTGACCGCGGGGCGGGATGAAAAACTGTTTTTT. As protein: CAISVTAGRDEKLFF.